This T cell receptor (beta chain) was sequenced during a study of neurological immune-mediated disorders (dated by TCRdb to the late 2010s). Regarding the complete study: Among the roughly 34 multiple sclerosis patients, relapsing-remitting MS accounted for around 30 and secondary progressive MS accounted for 3. Alongside PBMC samples, the set of approximately 100 TCR-beta libraries contained longitudinal samples, technical triplicates, and paired CD4+ and CD8+ T-cell subsets that had been sorted. Of the approximately 68 subjects in the cohort, around 14 were HAM/TSP patients, 34 were multiple sclerosis patients, and approximately 20 were healthy controls. Using UMI-based sequencing, the study compared peripheral blood TCR-beta repertoires from patients with HTLV-I-associated myelopathy (HAM/TSP), patients with multiple sclerosis, and healthy controls.

Beyond this particular receptor, the publication reports: In a phylogenetic analysis, the repertoires of 18 out of 34 MS patients fell into a single cluster of related CDR3 sequences, pointing to a possible signature at the repertoire level. No identical CDR3 amino acid sequences were shared among expanded clones across subjects, suggesting private TCR-beta repertoires in all groups. TCR clonal expansion was highest in HAM/TSP patients and lowest in MS patients, with MS patients falling below even healthy controls. No association of the MS cluster with clinical or MRI features was observed, and the need for larger cohorts was stated by the authors.

This clonotype was detected ten times or more. The antigen it recognizes is unknown. No base quality values were provided; no much bigger clone lies one nucleotide off. Taken from cysteine to phenylalanine, the CDR3 has 17 residues. Only the CDR3 DNA is retained, 51 bases long and in frame from the first base. From the germline V gene, CDR1 is SGHRS and CDR2 is YFSETQ. V loses 0 bases at its end and J loses 4 bases; junction bases beyond the gene matches: 10. Unsorted PBMC libraries were generated from 2 million PBMCs stored in RNAlater at -80 °C until RNA extraction. The multiple sclerosis patients were enrolled in a US clinical protocol that evaluated disease progression with magnetic resonance imaging. PBMCs were separated from peripheral blood using Ficoll-Hypaque density gradient centrifugation and then cryopreserved in liquid nitrogen. cDNA was synthesized by template-switch 5'RACE using a primer carrying a 10-nucleotide random unique molecular identifier by which each TCR transcript was tagged. Each sequencing run produced over 180 million TCR-beta sequences covering 15-18 subjects. Total RNA was extracted with the RNeasy kit. Using the KAPA Real-time Library Amplification kit, TCR-beta VDJ regions were amplified with primers for the TCR constant region and the 5'RACE anchor. Sample indexes and Illumina adaptors were added in a first PCR, and a second PCR then increased library yield. After Ampure bead purification, the roughly 650 bp TCR product was size-selected on a 2% E-gel SizeSelection system. Before pooling, library quality was checked on a Bioanalyzer, concentration was measured with Qubit, and libraries were quantified with the Kapa Library Quantification kit. An Illumina HiSeq 2500 was used to sequence the libraries paired-end at 2 x 150 bp. To increase sequence diversity, roughly 24-32% phiX was spiked into each library pool. From the authors' description of their analysis: Quality-filtered reads were processed with the UMI-based MiGEC pipeline, which removed over 85% of raw TCR sequences during error correction. IMGT germline references were used for alignment of VDJ genes, and clonotypes were defined by a unique CDR3 amino acid sequence together with V-J genes. Clonal expansion, Shannon diversity, and CDR3 relatedness (CalcPairwiseDistances, ClusterSamples) were evaluated with VDJtools, and phylogenetic trees were built with CLCbio workbench. A clone was classed as expanded if it had 8 or more unique UMIs, a cutoff based on coefficient-of-variation modelling across technical triplicates. TCRdb trimmed public reads at Q25 via fastp, called clones via MiXCR and kept in-frame beta chains. Merged by CDR3 protein, the rows form single entries marked with the most common genes and DNA. Clone size and V and J calls follow TCRdb, not the original study. The sample profile shows about 87,000 distinct CDR3 sequences; approximately 3.5% of them were found once. The ten largest clones take up approximately 2.9% of the sample.

The chain joins TRBV5-1 to TRBJ2-1, and TRBD1 aligns with 7 junction nucleotides. Specimen: PBMCs. This receptor was obtained from a woman aged 50 to 65 with multiple sclerosis. The bases read TGCGCCAGCAGCTTGGGAGGGGGCTACGTCGGATACAATGAGCAGTTCTTC. Its protein is CASSLGGGYVGYNEQFF.